This passage covers 20 T cell receptor beta chains from one sample sequenced in a study of T cell clones after liver transplantation. The repertoire was sequenced with immunoSEQ multiplex PCR; TCRdb's copy has only in-frame clones and lacks some. The sample consists of more than 65,000 clones, roughly 90% of them appearing once. The starting material was CD4+ T cells from blood, obtained before liver transplant. The source of these receptors is a human donor who received a liver transplant.

J is TRBJ2-7 and V is TRBV6-6; 12 nucleotides agree with TRBD2. V lost 5 bases to trimming and J lost 0 bases; unmatched junction nucleotides: 2. CDR1 and CDR2 (germline): MNHNY, SVGAGI (reference sequence). The CDR3 covers 15 residues. The CDR3 sequence: CASSGGLAGSYEQYF. The CDR3 region has the DNA TGTGCCAGCAGTGGGGGACTAGCGGGCTCCTACGAGCAGTACTTC.

This sequence joins TRBV6-1 and TRBJ2-3, with D uncertain. The CDR3 covers 12 residues. From germline, CDR1 is MNHNS and CDR2 SASEGT. The germline V and J ends were trimmed by 8 bases and 0 bases, with 6 bases remaining between them. CDR3 sequence: CASHWSTDTQYF. CDR3 in DNA: TGTGCCAGCCACTGGAGCACAGATACGCAGTATTTT.

This clone was counted once. The chain joins TRBV2 to TRBJ2-1; D unclear. CDR3 length: 11 amino acids. V was trimmed by 6 bases and J by 9 bases, leaving 9 bases between them. Per the germline V gene, CDR1 is SNHLY and CDR2 is FYNNEI. The DNA of the CDR3 is TGTGCCAGCAGGGTGTTCGGTGAGCAGTTCTTC. This encodes CASRVFGEQFF. The full variable domain, completed using reference TRBV2 and TRBJ2-1, is EPEVTQTPSHQVTQMGQEVILRCVPISNHLYFYWYRQILGQKVEFLVSFYNNEISEKSEIFDDQFSVERPDGSNFTLKIRSTKLEDSAMYFCASRVFGEQFFGPGTRLTVL.

The chain combines TRBV5-6 with TRBJ1-4; possible D gene TRBD1, 6 bases. Trimming stripped 2 bases from V and 7 bases from J, with 12 bases between. Germline CDR1 SGHDT, CDR2 YYEEEE. This CDR3 has 14 residues. The CDR3: CASSFGTLGEKLFF. In DNA form, the CDR3 reads TGTGCCAGCAGCTTCGGGACACTCGGTGAAAAACTGTTTTTT.

Here the CDR3 reads CASSQDSGVETEAFF. DNA for the CDR3: TGTGCCAGCAGCCAAGATTCAGGGGTAGAAACTGAAGCTTTCTTT. This sequence joins TRBV4-2 and TRBJ1-1; D perhaps matches TRBD1 (6 bases). The CDR3 length is 15 residues. The germline V and J ends were trimmed by 0 bases and 5 bases, with 13 bases remaining between them. Per germline, CDR1 LGHNA and CDR2 YNFKEQ.

The chain recombines TRBV7-6 with TRBJ1-5, with TRBD1 as a possible D gene (5 bases). The V end was cut by 3 bases, the J end by 2 bases, with 11 bases between. In germline, CDR1 is SGHVS, CDR2 FNYEAQ. This CDR3 spans 15 amino acids. CDR3 sequence (DNA): TGTGCCAGCAGCTTGGGGCGGGGACGCAATCAGCCCCAGCATTTT. Residues: CASSLGRGRNQPQHF. The complete variable domain, with remaining parts taken from reference TRBV7-6 and TRBJ1-5, reads GAGVSQSPRYKVTKRGQDVALRCDPISGHVSLYWYRQALGQGPEFLTYFNYEAQQDKSGLPNDRFSAERPEGSISTLTIQRTEQRDSAMYRCASSLGRGRNQPQHFGDGTRLSIL.

This clone has a handful of counts. The J gene is TRBJ2-1, the V gene TRBV6-1; no definite D call. The CDR3 sequence is 13 residues long. Germline assignment: CDR1 MNHNS and CDR2 SASEGT. The V end was cut by 0 bases, the J end by 10 bases, with 10 bases between. This chain's CDR3 is CASSEARPGEQFF. The CDR3 nucleotides are TGTGCCAGCAGTGAAGCGCGACCCGGGGAGCAGTTCTTC.

This clone showed up just once. The chain uses TRBV9 and TRBJ2-3; D possibly corresponds to TRBD2 (5 bases). CDR1 SGDLS and CDR2 YYNGEE come from the germline V gene. V shed 5 bases and J shed 3 bases, with 13 bases lying between them. The CDR3 sequence is 14 residues long. The CDR3 reads CASRGRTETDTQYF. Written as DNA, the CDR3 is TGTGCCAGCAGAGGGCGGACTGAAACAGATACGCAGTATTTT.

The CDR3 sequence: CASSLAVQIEQYF. DNA for the CDR3: TGTGCCAGCAGCTTAGCGGTCCAGATCGAGCAGTACTTC. The gene calls are TRBV7-8 and TRBJ2-7; D is unclear. Germline V lookup: CDR1 SGHVS, CDR2 FQNEAQ. The CDR3 consists of 13 residues. Trimming pared 0 bases from V and 6 bases from J, leaving 9 bases between.

This clone came up once. The rearrangement links TRBV19 to TRBJ1-3, with unresolved D. Germline-derived CDR1 and CDR2 are LNHDA and SQIVND (reference sequence). CDR3 size: 14 residues. The V end lost 7 bases, the J end lost 4 bases, and 14 bases lay between the germline ends. Here the CDR3 DNA reads TGTGCCAGTATAATGGGAGGGAGAGGAAACACCATATATTTT. Protein: CASIMGGRGNTIYF.

This clone appeared a single time. The genes are TRBV5-4 and TRBJ2-1, with no clear D. Deletions cut 4 bases from V and 6 bases from J, with 8 bases between. Germline CDR1 SGHNT, CDR2 YYREEE (reference sequence). This CDR3 has 12 amino acids. CDR3 sequence reads: CASSEFINEQFF. CDR3 DNA: TGTGCCAGCAGCGAGTTCATCAATGAGCAGTTCTTC.

V usage is TRBV5-1 and J usage is TRBJ1-4, with a tentative D call TRBD1 (6 bases). Trimming stripped 4 bases from V and 2 bases from J, with 12 bases between. The V gene's germline CDR1 is SGHRS and CDR2 YFSETQ. CDR3 length equals 15 residues. The CDR3 spells CASSPEGGTNEKLFF. Written as DNA, the CDR3 is TGCGCCAGCAGCCCAGAGGGGGGTACTAATGAAAAACTGTTTTTT.

The V gene is TRBV7-9, the J gene TRBJ2-2; TRBD2 matches 13 bases. CDR3 length equals 16 residues. Germline CDR1 and CDR2: SEHNR and FQNEAQ (reference sequence). Trimming at V came to 4 bases and at J to 2 bases, leaving 1 base not matched to a gene. The CDR3 loop reads CASSSGLAGNTGELFF. The CDR3 nucleotides read TGTGCCAGCAGCTCGGGACTAGCGGGAAACACCGGGGAGCTGTTTTTT.

V gene TRBV5-6 combines with J gene TRBJ1-4, with D possibly TRBD1 on 5 matching bases. There are 14 residues in the CDR3. The germline V gene has CDR1 SGHDT and CDR2 YYEEEE. Trimming removed 5 bases from V and 0 bases from J, with 8 bases in between. The CDR3: CASSRDATNEKLFF. In nucleotides, the CDR3 is TGTGCCAGCAGTAGGGACGCAACTAATGAAAAACTGTTTTTT.

This rearrangement joins TRBV7-9 to TRBJ2-7; D call uncertain. This CDR3 is 13 amino acids long. Per germline, CDR1 SEHNR and CDR2 FQNEAQ (reference sequence). V lost 0 bases and J lost 6, with 9 bases in between. The CDR3: CASSLAEWGEQYF. The CDR3 nucleotides read TGTGCCAGCAGCTTAGCGGAATGGGGCGAGCAGTACTTC.

The chain employs TRBV5-1 and TRBJ2-2; a weak D match, TRBD2 (5 bases). Germline loops: CDR1 SGHRS, CDR2 YFSETQ. The CDR3 length is 16 residues. V shed 0 bases and J shed 2 bases, with 11 bases lying between them. In DNA, the CDR3 is TGCGCCAGCAGCTTGGCCGACGGGATTAACACCGGGGAGCTGTTTTTT. Residues: CASSLADGINTGELFF.

The chain uses TRBV10-1 and TRBJ1-3; D gene uncertain. This CDR3 contains 17 residues. Germline values: CDR1 WNHNN, CDR2 SYGVQD (reference sequence). Trimming took off 5 bases at V and 3 bases at J, with 20 bases between the two ends. This chain's CDR3 is CASSLNSADVCGNTIYF. CDR3 bases: TGCGCCAGCAGTCTCAACAGTGCCGACGTCTGTGGAAACACCATATATTTT.

The CDR3 loop reads CASTEGLGTQYF. The CDR3 DNA sequence: TGTGCCAGTACCGAGGGGCTCGGGACCCAGTACTTC. V usage is TRBV19 and J usage is TRBJ2-5; D possibly uses TRBD1 or TRBD2 (5 bases each). This CDR3 is built from 12 residues. Germline assignment: CDR1 LNHDA and CDR2 SQIVND (reference sequence). Trimming stripped 7 bases from V and 7 bases from J, with 13 bases between.

Here the CDR3 reads CASSPPETSTDTQYF. CDR3 coding DNA: TGCGCCAGCAGCCCACCCGAAACTAGCACAGATACGCAGTATTTT. The chain uses TRBV5-1 and TRBJ2-3; no firm D call. The V gene's germline CDR1 is SGHRS and CDR2 YFSETQ. CDR3 size: 15 residues. Trimming shortened V by 4 bases and J by 0 bases, and 12 bases separated the two germline ends.

This clone came up a few times. CDR3 sequence: CASSLGGTAGNTIYF. DNA for the CDR3: TGTGCCAGCAGCTTAGGGGGGACGGCTGGAAACACCATATATTTT. This chain uses TRBV7-9 with TRBJ1-3; possible D gene TRBD1, 5 bases. Trimming pared 1 base from V and 2 bases from J, leaving 9 bases between. Germline values: CDR1 SEHNR, CDR2 FQNEAQ (reference sequence). The CDR3 extends over 15 amino acids.